This entry lists 16 T cell receptor beta chains sequenced from one sample in a study of blood T cell repertoires in COVID-19. This table comes from immunoSEQ multiplex PCR, and its TCRdb copy is limited to in-frame clones, with some not included. The table records around 310,000 clones, roughly 89% of them present only once. Sequenced material: peripheral blood. The receptors stem from a woman in her thirties or forties with COVID-19, enrolled during active disease.

The V call is TRBV7-3, the J call TRBJ1-6, with 10 nucleotides matching TRBD1. The V gene end was trimmed by 5 bases and the J gene end by 10 bases; junction bases not matched to a gene: 5. Germline V gene data show CDR1 as SGHTA and CDR2 as FQGTGA. The CDR3 is made up of 14 amino acids. CDR3 in DNA: TGTGCCAGCAGCGTGACAGGGGGCGGCTCACCCCTCCACTTT. Protein: CASSVTGGGSPLHF.

The chain is built from TRBV7-3 and TRBJ2-5; 12 positions agree with TRBD2. Looked up from germline, CDR1 is SGHTA and CDR2 is FQGTGA. V lost 5 bases and J lost 1; bases outside the gene matches: 5. The CDR3 runs 16 residues. For the CDR3, the DNA is TGTGCCAGCAGCCATACTAGCGGGGGGCCCCAAGAGACCCAGTACTTC. Translation gives CASSHTSGGPQETQYF.

The gene calls are TRBV27 and TRBJ1-1; 10 bases align to TRBD1. V was pared by 5 bases and J by 5 bases, with 5 bases of the junction left unmatched. CDR3 length: 14 amino acids. CDR1 and CDR2 from the germline V gene are MNHEY and SMNVEV (reference sequence). The CDR3 nucleotides read TGTGCCAGCAGTGACAGGGGGCCGTTTACTGAAGCTTTCTTT. This gives the protein CASSDRGPFTEAFF.

The chain is built from TRBV4-3 and TRBJ1-2; 7 bases map to TRBD1. Germline assignment: CDR1 LGHNA and CDR2 YSLEER. The CDR3 runs to 14 residues. V lost 1 base, J lost 4 bases, and 3 bases stayed unmatched. The CDR3 DNA follows: TGCGCCAGCAGCCAAGCACAGGGGACCTATGGCTACACCTTC. Protein: CASSQAQGTYGYTF.

The chain employs TRBV27 and TRBJ2-5; 12 positions agree with TRBD2. The germline V gene has CDR1 MNHEY and CDR2 SMNVEV (reference sequence). This CDR3 is built from 19 residues. The ends lost 1 base at V and 0 bases at J; junction bases unmatched: 9. CDR3 sequence (DNA): TGTGCCAGCAGTTTATGGGCTAGCGGGAGGGGGGTGTACCAAGAGACCCAGTACTTC. Amino acids: CASSLWASGRGVYQETQYF.

The V call is TRBV4-1, the J call TRBJ1-2, with D possibly being TRBD1 (6 bases). Germline assignment: CDR1 MGHRA and CDR2 YSYEKL. Between the trimmed V and J ends, which lost 4 bases and 5 bases, there was a span of 17 bases. CDR3 length: 15 amino acids. Here the CDR3 reads CASSPDPTGAYGYTF. The DNA for the CDR3 is TGCGCCAGCAGCCCAGACCCGACAGGAGCATATGGCTACACCTTC.

This rearrangement joins TRBV14 to TRBJ2-7; the D is unclear. The V end lost 1 base, the J end lost 3 bases, and 4 bases lay between the germline ends. CDR3 length: 12 amino acids. CDR1 is SGHDN and CDR2 is FVKESK in the germline V gene. CDR3 coding DNA: TGTGCCAGCAGCCAAGCCCTCTACGAGCAGTACTTC. This encodes CASSQALYEQYF.

The V gene is TRBV3-1 (or the pseudogene TRBV3-2), the J gene TRBJ1-4; D gene ambiguous. Germline V CDR1 and CDR2: LGHDT, YNNKEL (reference sequence). The ends were cut back, 0 bases at V and 8 bases at J, with 16 bases in the middle. The CDR3 contains 16 residues. For the CDR3, the DNA is TGTGCCAGCAGCCAAGATAGTACCCACGGCGGGGAAAAACTGTTTTTT. Its translation is CASSQDSTHGGEKLFF.

The count of this clone is one. The chain employs TRBV7-9 and TRBJ2-1; TRBD1 might be the D (5 bases). Germline loops: CDR1 SEHNR, CDR2 FQNEAQ (reference sequence). The CDR3 spans 16 residues. Trimming pared 1 base from V and 5 bases from J, leaving 15 bases between. In nucleotides, the CDR3 is TGTGCCAGCAGCTTAGGGGAAGGGGTCTGGGACAATGAGCAGTTCTTC. As protein: CASSLGEGVWDNEQFF.

The sample holds one count of this clone. The V call is TRBV5-1, the J call TRBJ1-4; a weak D match, TRBD1 (6 bases). V was shortened by 4 bases and J by 4 bases, with 14 bases between the two germline ends. This CDR3 spans 15 amino acids. Germline V gene lookup returns CDR1 SGHRS and CDR2 YFSETQ. The DNA of the CDR3 is TGCGCCAGCAGCCCCCAGGGGCCCGGTAATGAAAAACTGTTTTTT. Translated: CASSPQGPGNEKLFF.

This chain joins TRBV4-1 and TRBJ1-6; TRBD1 aligns across 11 bases. The V gene's germline CDR1 is MGHRA and CDR2 YSYEKL. CDR3 size: 17 residues. J lost 10 bases, V lost 3 bases, and 11 bases had no gene match. CDR3 nucleotides: TGCGCCAGCAGCCAGCCGGACAGGGGGCCTCTTCGGTCACCCCTCCACTTT. Translation: CASSQPDRGPLRSPLHF.

The chain uses TRBV5-6 and TRBJ2-3; TRBD2 matches at 13 bases. The CDR3 loop spans 16 amino acids. With V trimmed by 4 bases and J by 4 bases, 6 bases remained unmatched. The germline V gene encodes CDR1 SGHDT and CDR2 YYEEEE. CDR3 protein: CASSIRTSGSADTQYF. Written as DNA, the CDR3 is TGTGCCAGCAGCATTAGGACTAGCGGGAGTGCAGATACGCAGTATTTT.

This chain joins TRBV29-1 and TRBJ2-5; 9 nucleotides line up with TRBD2. J gave up 3 bases and V 7 bases, and 9 bases lay outside the gene matches. CDR3 length equals 14 residues. CDR1 is SQVTM and CDR2 is ANQGSEA in the germline V gene. CDR3 protein: CSASLPSGKETQYF. DNA for the CDR3: TGCAGCGCCTCCTTGCCTAGCGGGAAAGAGACCCAGTACTTC. Based on the CDR3 plus reference TRBV29-1 and TRBJ2-5, the full variable domain is SAVISQKPSRDICQRGTSLTIQCQVDSQVTMMFWYRQQPGQSLTLIATANQGSEATYESGFVIDKFPISRPNLTFSTLTVSNMSPEDSSIYLCSASLPSGKETQYFGPGTRLLVL.

V and J are TRBV4-2 and TRBJ2-2; D possibly corresponds to TRBD2 (7 bases). The V and J ends lost 1 base and 1 base respectively, with 10 bases between them. Looked up from germline, CDR1 is LGHNA and CDR2 is YNFKEQ. The CDR3 runs to 16 residues. In nucleotides, the CDR3 is TGTGCCAGCAGCCAAGCCGGGGGGCGGAACACCGGGGAGCTGTTTTTT. This codes for CASSQAGGRNTGELFF.

In this sample, this clone turned up once. This sequence joins TRBV27 and TRBJ1-1; possible D gene TRBD1, 5 bases. V was clipped by 2 bases and J by 0 bases, with 13 bases between them. The CDR3 has 16 residues. Germline V gives CDR1 MNHEY, CDR2 SMNVEV (reference sequence). The CDR3 DNA sequence: TGTGCCAGCAGTTTAGGGGGGACGGCCGTGAACACTGAAGCTTTCTTT. Translated, it gives CASSLGGTAVNTEAFF.

The chain has TRBV7-9 and TRBJ1-1; TRBD1 aligns across 9 bases. Germline trimming cut 5 bases from V and 7 bases from J; bases unmatched to any gene: 5. This CDR3 has 13 amino acids. CDR1 SEHNR and CDR2 FQNEAQ come from the germline V gene (reference sequence). The CDR3 region is CASSLTTGGEAFF. The CDR3 nucleotides read TGTGCCAGCAGCCTTACGACAGGGGGTGAAGCTTTCTTT. The variable domain in full, with the rest retrieved from reference TRBV7-9 and TRBJ1-1, is DTGVSQNPRHKITKRGQNVTFRCDPISEHNRLYWYRQTLGQGPEFLTYFQNEAQLEKSRLLSDRFSAERPKGSFSTLEIQRTEQGDSAMYLCASSLTTGGEAFFGQGTRLTVV.